Listed below are T cell receptor beta chains from one sample, sequenced in a study of cytotoxic CD8 clonotypes in ibrutinib-treated CLL. Repertoires were generated with immunoSEQ multiplex PCR, while TCRdb's copy carries only in-frame clones and drops some. The table lists around 140,000 clones, approximately 85% of them singletons, with around 2% in the top ten. The sequenced sample was PBMCs, obtained after 24 months of ibrutinib treatment. Every receptor here comes from a human donor with chronic lymphocytic leukemia. The conserved cysteine and the conserved F or W are not part of the CDR3 here. Fields, in order: V gene, J gene, D gene, CDR3 protein. The D gene is left open where the match is weak.

TRBV18	TRBJ1-4	.	ASSGVSGTKTGKLF
TRBV14	TRBJ1-1	.	ASSRGITEAF
TRBV5-1	TRBJ2-5	.	ASSLNIMETQY
TRBV2	TRBJ2-2	.	ASSGQGATGELF
TRBV7-3	TRBJ2-7	.	ASRGRSSEQY
TRBV7-8	TRBJ2-7	.	ASRKDSLLSYEQY
TRBV28	TRBJ2-3	.	ASSLSGRITDTQY
TRBV21-1	TRBJ2-7	.	ASSKVEQY
TRBV2	TRBJ2-2	.	ASSSDGTGELF
TRBV28	TRBJ1-5	TRBD1	ASSTTGNGYQPQH
TRBV11-2	TRBJ1-1	.	ASSLVRDLGTEAF
TRBV7-2	TRBJ1-3	TRBD1	ASSVPTGSGNTIY
TRBV11-2	TRBJ2-5	TRBD1	ASSSKLRQGARKETQY
TRBV10-3	TRBJ1-1	TRBD1	AISPSTGGDTEAF
TRBV7-8	TRBJ1-2	TRBD1	ASSPKTGNYGYT
TRBV19	TRBJ2-6	TRBD1	ASSIAGTAGANVLT
TRBV2	TRBJ2-7	TRBD1	ASSFPGQGADEQY
TRBV30	TRBJ1-5	TRBD1	AWSVRQGNQPQH
TRBV29-1	TRBJ2-1	TRBD1	SVVGQGIGEQF
TRBV5-4	TRBJ1-3	.	ASSFVPGPLGNTIY
TRBV11-1	TRBJ2-3	.	ASSLRRGPRDTQY
TRBV9	TRBJ2-1	TRBD1	ASSVAYGTGPANEQF
TRBV6-5	TRBJ2-1	.	ASSYEGNEQF
TRBV29-1	TRBJ2-3	.	SADRGGSTDTQY
TRBV10-3	TRBJ2-1	TRBD2	AISPGLAGANSYNEQF
TRBV27	TRBJ1-2	TRBD1	ASSPQGQGANYGYT
TRBV6-4	TRBJ1-1	TRBD1	ASRGTGVTEAF
TRBV9	TRBJ2-1	TRBD2	ASSVRLAAYNEQF
TRBV7-2	TRBJ1-5	TRBD1	ASSPTTGARRPQH
TRBV5-1	TRBJ2-1	.	ASTSSRGPYNEQF
TRBV9	TRBJ2-1	.	ASSVVGRLSSYNEQF
TRBV28	TRBJ2-7	TRBD1	ASTGTGSTVQFYEQY